This T cell receptor beta chain is from a study of blood T cell repertoires in COVID-19. Study-wide context: Sites in the United States, Italy and Spain provided acute and convalescent COVID-19 samples. Nucleic acid was either cDNA or gDNA, and it came from T cells, B-cell-depleted T cells, or PBMCs.

The V and J ends lost 3 bases and 2 bases respectively, with 14 bases between them. Germline values: CDR1 MDHEN, CDR2 SYDVKM. This CDR3 is 16 amino acids long. In the authors' methods: Estimation of nucleated cell counts relied on the amplification of reference gene primers. Only in-frame clones appear in the TCRdb table, and some are missing; sequencing was by immunoSEQ multiplex PCR. The V and J calls and clone size come from that table; D and trimming were worked out from the DNA. The sample carries tens of thousands of clones, around 90% recorded once. The chain has TRBV28 and TRBJ1-5; the D gene is possibly TRBD1 (5 bases). The sequenced sample consisted of peripheral blood. The clonotype comes from a man aged 50 to 59 with acute or convalescent COVID-19. CDR3 region: CASSFAGELGNQPQHF. CDR3 sequence (DNA): TGTGCCAGCAGTTTTGCGGGGGAATTGGGCAATCAGCCCCAGCATTTT. Using reference TRBV28 and TRBJ1-5 for the parts outside the CDR3, the full variable domain is DVKVTQSSRYLVKRTGEKVFLECVQDMDHENMFWYRQDPGLGLRLIYFSYDVKMKEKGDIPEGYSVSREKKERFSLILESASTNQTSMYLCASSFAGELGNQPQHFGDGTRLSIL.